These T cell receptor beta chains were read from a single sample in a study of cytomegalovirus exposure and HLA in healthy donors. Data came from immunoSEQ multiplex PCR; TCRdb stores just in-frame clones and leaves some out. This sample contains more than 90,000 clones. Sequencing was carried out using PBMCs. Every receptor here comes from a man aged 35 to 55 in good health and CMV-seropositive. Both conserved end residues are trimmed from each CDR3.

j_call v_call cdr3_aa
TRBJ2-3 TRBV27 ASSLGGLAYTDTQY
TRBJ2-7 TRBV25-1 ASIDGTYEQY
TRBJ2-7 TRBV28 ASSRDRGGIDEQY
TRBJ2-7 TRBV11-2 ASSLDIGAHEQY
TRBJ2-3 TRBV7-9 ASSYSPYTDTQY
TRBJ2-5 TRBV11-2 ASSLVGGPPGETQY
TRBJ2-1 TRBV4-1 ASSQARQSGGEQF
TRBJ2-7 TRBV10-3 AISEPAQDLYEQY
TRBJ2-2 TRBV7-6 ASSLVGRNTGELF
TRBJ1-3 TRBV29-1 SVEVLGQGGGNTIY
TRBJ2-6 TRBV28 ASSPRGRAGTGANVLT
TRBJ2-2 TRBV5-6 ASSWGQGDTGELF
TRBJ2-3 TRBV2 ASSETGVSTDTQY
NA TRBV11-3 ASSLDITSPLF
TRBJ2-1 TRBV4-1 ASSHIAGSSYNEQF
TRBJ2-5 TRBV9 ASSVARGGIGETQY
TRBJ2-3 TRBV10-3 AISARTVITSTDTQY
TRBJ1-1 TRBV6-1 ASSDRQGTEAF
TRBJ2-4 TRBV5-1 ASSSLAKNIQY
TRBJ1-4 TRBV28 ASSLTGTPDEKLF
TRBJ2-1 TRBV28 ASATSRTGTNEQF
TRBJ2-5 TRBV5-6 ASSSTEEVRETQY